Presented here are 28 T cell receptor beta chains from one specimen sequenced in a study of TIL therapy for anti-PD-1-resistant metastatic lung cancer. The time point was: pre-treatment sample, taken before nivolumab and TIL therapy. Most excised metastases sampled were pleural nodules or supraclavicular lymph nodes. The immunoSEQ assay was v3. Sequenced by immunoSEQ multiplex PCR; TCRdb stores in-frame clones only, minus some. Of 95,000 or so clones in the sample, 65% were seen once. This specimen was tumor tissue, taken at baseline. The receptors come from a person aged 25-85 years with non-small cell lung cancer.

Judged by abundance, this clone is large (0.1 to 1%). The CDR3 region is CASSVGGEYEQYF. The CDR3 DNA reads TGTGCCAGCAGCGTAGGCGGAGAGTACGAGCAGTACTTC. The rearrangement uses TRBV9 and TRBJ2-7, with unresolved D. The ends were cut back, 0 bases at V and 4 bases at J, with 8 bases in the middle. The CDR3 sequence is 13 residues long. CDR1 and CDR2 (germline): SGDLS, YYNGEE. Together with reference TRBV9 and TRBJ2-7, the CDR3 gives the full variable domain: DSGVTQTPKHLITATGQRVTLRCSPRSGDLSVYWYQQSLDQGLQFLIQYYNGEERAKGNILERFSAQQFPDLHSELNLSSLELGDSALYFCASSVGGEYEQYFGPGTRLTVT.

The table lists this clone with a few counts. The chain uses TRBV2 and TRBJ2-2; 11 nucleotides align to TRBD2. Germline CDR1 is SNHLY and CDR2 is FYNNEI. The CDR3 has 15 residues. Trimming took 2 bases from V and 4 from J; bases not matched to a gene: 0. CDR3 loop: CASSETSGGTGELFF. In nucleotides, the CDR3 is TGTGCCAGCAGTGAAACTAGCGGGGGCACCGGGGAGCTGTTTTTT.

This clone was seen just once. V and J are TRBV28 and TRBJ1-2, with 9 bases lining up with TRBD1. The CDR3 length is 14 residues. V shed 2 bases, J shed 2 bases, and the junction held 0 bases outside the gene matches. CDR1 and CDR2 (germline): MDHEN, SYDVKM. The CDR3 spells CASSLGTGNYGYTF. The CDR3 DNA sequence: TGTGCCAGCAGTTTAGGGACAGGGAACTATGGCTACACCTTC.

The chain joins TRBV7-2 to TRBJ2-1, with D hard to call. The CDR3 has 14 amino acids. Germline V gene lookup returns CDR1 SGHTA and CDR2 FQGNSA. Trimming took 1 base from V and 8 from J, leaving 12 bases between them. In DNA, the CDR3 is TGTGCCAGCAGCTTAGATTGGGGAAGCGATGAGCAGTTCTTC. This sequence encodes CASSLDWGSDEQFF.

This chain links TRBV15 with TRBJ2-3; 12 bases align to TRBD2. The CDR3 covers 16 residues. Looked up from germline, CDR1 is LNHNV and CDR2 is YYDKDF (reference sequence). After removal of 1 base from V and 6 bases from J, the junction contained 5 bases not matched to a gene. The CDR3 loop reads CATSRGASGGEDTQYF. The CDR3 DNA reads as TGTGCCACCAGCAGAGGTGCTAGCGGGGGGGAGGATACGCAGTATTTT.

The gene calls are TRBV10-2 and TRBJ2-2; 11 bases agree with TRBD2. The CDR3 covers 15 residues. V gave up 7 bases and J gave up 8 bases; unmatched junction bases: 9. The germline V gene has CDR1 WSHSY and CDR2 SAAADI. CDR3 in amino acids: CASTKLAGVTGELFF. CDR3 bases: TGCGCCAGCACTAAACTAGCGGGAGTAACGGGGGAGCTGTTTTTT.

This clone has only one observation. The chain joins TRBV7-8 to TRBJ1-1; D not certain. Per germline, CDR1 SGHVS and CDR2 FQNEAQ. This CDR3 is 16 amino acids long. The germline V and J ends were trimmed by 1 base and 0 bases, with 12 bases remaining between them. The CDR3 sequence is CASSLGGLLMNTEAFF. The CDR3 coding sequence is TGTGCCAGCAGCTTAGGAGGACTCCTTATGAACACTGAAGCTTTCTTT. The full variable domain, its missing parts supplied by reference TRBV7-8 and TRBJ1-1, is GAGVSQSPRYKVAKRGQDVALRCDPISGHVSLFWYQQALGQGPEFLTYFQNEAQLDKSGLPSDRFFAERPEGSVSTLKIQRTQQEDSAVYLCASSLGGLLMNTEAFFGQGTRLTVV.

This clone was counted between two and nine times. The chain has TRBV5-4 and TRBJ2-7; tentatively, D is TRBD1 or TRBD2 (6 bases each). The V end was cut by 4 bases, the J end by 3 bases, with 17 bases between. The CDR3 extends over 15 amino acids. Germline CDR1 reads SGHNT; CDR2 reads YYREEE (reference sequence). The CDR3 DNA sequence: TGTGCCAGCAGCCCGACGGGGGCGCGGGGCTACGAGCAGTACTTC. This translates into CASSPTGARGYEQYF.

V and J are TRBV7-9 and TRBJ1-3, with D uncertain. Trimming removed 3 bases at V and 1 base at J, with 10 bases between. CDR3 length equals 15 residues. Germline assignment: CDR1 SEHNR and CDR2 FQNEAQ (reference sequence). CDR3 residues: CASSLGRRSGNTIYF. Here the CDR3 DNA reads TGTGCCAGCAGCTTGGGCAGGAGGTCTGGAAACACCATATATTTT.

The rearrangement joins TRBV5-8 to TRBJ2-1; 9 bases match TRBD2. This CDR3 is built from 15 residues. Germline V gives CDR1 SGHTS, CDR2 YDEGEE. V was clipped by 4 bases and J by 6 bases; unmatched bases: 8. Here the CDR3 DNA reads TGTGCCAGCAGCCTTAGCGGGGGCCCTCCCAATGAGCAGTTCTTC. Its translation: CASSLSGGPPNEQFF. Variable domain in full (rest from reference TRBV5-8 and TRBJ2-1): EAGVTQSPTHLIKTRGQQATLRCSPISGHTSVYWYQQALGLGLQFLLWYDEGEERNRGNFPPRFSGRQFPNYSSELNVNALELEDSALYLCASSLSGGPPNEQFFGPGTRLTVL.

The sample holds one count of this clone. This chain connects TRBV6-5 to TRBJ2-1; maybe TRBD2 (6 bases). The CDR3 consists of 16 residues. V shed 0 bases and J shed 3 bases, with 12 bases lying between them. Germline loops: CDR1 MNHEY, CDR2 SVGAGI. The CDR3 DNA reads TGTGCCAGCAGTTACTCGGGGGGAAGGGGCTACAATGAGCAGTTCTTC. Translation: CASSYSGGRGYNEQFF.

The V and J genes are TRBV30 and TRBJ1-1, with 7 nucleotides matching TRBD1. With 5 bases clipped from V and 1 base from J, the junction kept 4 bases outside the gene matches. The CDR3 spans 13 residues. Germline CDR1 is GTSNPN and CDR2 is SVGIG (reference sequence). CDR3 nucleotide sequence: TGTGCCTGGGCTCGACAGGGGAACACTGAAGCTTTCTTT. This sequence encodes CAWARQGNTEAFF.

The V and J genes are TRBV19 and TRBJ2-5; the D gene is possibly TRBD1 (5 bases). The CDR3 is made up of 16 amino acids. Trimming shortened V by 3 bases and J by 5 bases, and 19 bases separated the two germline ends. From germline, CDR1 is LNHDA and CDR2 SQIVND (reference sequence). The CDR3 here is CASSIGAFINLETQYF. CDR3 bases: TGTGCCAGTAGTATTGGGGCTTTTATAAATTTGGAGACCCAGTACTTC.

The rearrangement joins TRBV6-8 to TRBJ2-1, with 11 bases that match TRBD2. The germline CDR1 and CDR2 sequences are MNHGY and SAAAGT. The CDR3 runs 20 residues. V was pared by 3 bases and J by 1 base, with 14 bases of the junction left unmatched. The CDR3 loop is CASSYMGLAEPHRSYNEQFF. In nucleotides, the CDR3 is TGTGCCAGCAGTTATATGGGACTAGCGGAACCCCACAGATCCTACAATGAGCAGTTCTTC.

This clone occurred a few times. The rearrangement uses TRBV6-5 and TRBJ2-7; the match to TRBD1 covers 7 bases. The junction had 13 bases not matched to a gene; V was cut back by 5 bases and J by 9 bases. The CDR3 is 14 amino acids. Germline values: CDR1 MNHEY, CDR2 SVGAGI. CDR3 loop: CASSPPTGTARQYF. CDR3 nucleotide sequence: TGTGCCAGCAGTCCTCCAACGGGGACAGCTCGGCAGTACTTC.

The chain uses TRBV19 and TRBJ1-5; 7 nucleotides match TRBD1. After removal of 4 bases from V and 2 bases from J, the junction contained 11 bases not matched to a gene. Per the germline V gene, CDR1 is LNHDA and CDR2 is SQIVND (reference sequence). This CDR3 spans 17 amino acids. DNA of the CDR3: TGTGCCAGTAGTACGACCGGGACAGACCGCGGCAATCAGCCCCAGCATTTT. Amino acids: CASSTTGTDRGNQPQHF. The full variable domain, its missing parts supplied by reference TRBV19 and TRBJ1-5, is DGGITQSPKYLFRKEGQNVTLSCEQNLNHDAMYWYRQDPGQGLRLIYYSQIVNDFQKGDIAEGYSVSREKKESFPLTVTSAQKNPTAFYLCASSTTGTDRGNQPQHFGDGTRLSIL.

The chain employs TRBV4-1 and TRBJ1-1; tentative D call: TRBD1 (5 bases). V gave up 3 bases and J gave up 4 bases, with 12 bases separating them. From germline, CDR1 is MGHRA and CDR2 YSYEKL. The CDR3 loop spans 14 amino acids. CDR3 nucleotides: TGCGCCAGCAGCCACCAGAGGGACGGCACTGAAGCTTTCTTT. This codes for CASSHQRDGTEAFF.

The table lists this clone with a few counts. The chain employs TRBV28 and TRBJ2-1; D is unresolved. The CDR3 runs to 10 residues. In germline, CDR1 is MDHEN, CDR2 SYDVKM. The V gene lost 10 bases and the J gene lost 12 bases, with 13 bases spanning the gap. The CDR3 DNA is TGTGCCACCAACCGCGGTGTGCAGTTCTTC. This gives the protein CATNRGVQFF.

The CDR3 nucleotides read TGTGCCAGCAGCCAATCCAGCCAAACCTACGAGCAGTACTTC. It is translated as CASSQSSQTYEQYF. The V gene is TRBV3-1 (or the pseudogene TRBV3-2), the J gene TRBJ2-7; D unresolved. The V and J ends lost 2 bases and 2 bases respectively, with 10 bases between them. The germline V gene encodes CDR1 LGHDT and CDR2 YNNKEL (reference sequence). This CDR3 spans 14 amino acids.

J is TRBJ2-5 and V is TRBV14, with TRBD2 matching over 7 bases. The CDR3 extends over 16 amino acids. The V gene end was trimmed by 4 bases and the J gene end by 5 bases; junction bases not matched to a gene: 13. Looked up from germline, CDR1 is SGHDN and CDR2 is FVKESK. CDR3 in amino acids: CASSRAGAVGVETQYF. In DNA, the CDR3 is TGTGCCAGCAGCCGGGCGGGAGCGGTAGGGGTTGAGACCCAGTACTTC.

This clone turned up a few times. CDR3: CASSLEGTSGTDTQYF. The CDR3 DNA is TGTGCCAGCAGCTTGGAGGGGACTAGCGGCACAGATACGCAGTATTTT. The J gene is TRBJ2-3, the V gene TRBV5-5; TRBD2 matches at 10 bases. Germline V gene sequence: CDR1 SGHKS, CDR2 YYEKEE (reference sequence). V shed 0 bases, J shed 1 base, and the junction held 2 bases outside the gene matches. CDR3 length: 16 amino acids.

CDR3 sequence reads: CASRSIPTENEQFF. The CDR3 bases are TGTGCAAGTCGCTCCATCCCGACTGAGAACGAGCAGTTCTTC. The rearrangement joins TRBV12-2 to TRBJ2-1; no check of the table's D call, TRBD2, against the DNA was made. TRBV12-2 is recorded as a pseudogene. The CDR3 runs to 14 residues.

The chain has TRBV12-3 or TRBV12-4 and TRBJ2-7; D not certain. The CDR3 spans 13 residues. V dropped 0 bases and J dropped 4 bases, with 7 bases sitting between them. DNA for the CDR3: TGTGCCAGCAGTTTAGCGCTTACTTACGAGCAGTACTTC. Protein product: CASSLALTYEQYF.

This sequence joins TRBV19 and TRBJ1-1; D uncertain. V lost 7 bases to trimming and J lost 0 bases, with 15 bases between them. This CDR3 region has 15 residues. Germline CDR1 is LNHDA and CDR2 is SQIVND (reference sequence). The DNA of the CDR3 is TGTGCCAGTAAGTTTCGGGAAAGCATGAACACTGAAGCTTTCTTT. Its protein is CASKFRESMNTEAFF. Full variable domain (remainder filled in from reference TRBV19 and TRBJ1-1): DGGITQSPKYLFRKEGQNVTLSCEQNLNHDAMYWYRQDPGQGLRLIYYSQIVNDFQKGDIAEGYSVSREKKESFPLTVTSAQKNPTAFYLCASKFRESMNTEAFFGQGTRLTVV.

This clone appeared a few times. In DNA form, the CDR3 reads TGTGCCAGCAGCCCGGCAGCGGCTCAAGGTTACGAGCAGTACTTC. Its translation is CASSPAAAQGYEQYF. This rearrangement joins TRBV5-4 to TRBJ2-7; maybe TRBD2 (5 bases). The CDR3 runs to 15 residues. CDR1 is SGHNT, CDR2 YYREEE, per germline (reference sequence). With 4 bases removed from V and 4 bases from J, the gap between germline ends came to 18 bases.

The chain employs TRBV27 and TRBJ2-7, with 7 bases that match TRBD2. V was pared by 2 bases and J by 5 bases, with 21 bases of the junction left unmatched. CDR3 length: 19 amino acids. CDR1 is MNHEY and CDR2 is SMNVEV in the germline V gene (reference sequence). CDR3 protein: CASSLAPWKGGPRRHEQYF. CDR3 nucleotide sequence: TGTGCCAGCAGTTTAGCCCCTTGGAAGGGAGGGCCCAGGAGACACGAGCAGTACTTC.

This clone turned up a few times. This chain joins TRBV7-8 and TRBJ1-1, with 9 bases identical to TRBD1. Unmatched junction bases numbered 8, after V lost 5 bases and J lost 1 base. The germline CDR1 and CDR2 sequences are SGHVS and FQNEAQ. This CDR3 has 16 amino acids. The CDR3, as DNA: TGTGCCAGCAGCCCCTGGGGGACAGGGAGGAACACTGAAGCTTTCTTT. This encodes CASSPWGTGRNTEAFF.

V usage is TRBV3-1 (or the pseudogene TRBV3-2) and J usage is TRBJ1-6; 8 positions agree with TRBD1. The CDR3 covers 14 residues. Unmatched junction bases numbered 3, after V lost 5 bases and J lost 6 bases. Germline lookup yields CDR1 LGHDT and CDR2 YNNKEL (reference sequence). CDR3 sequence reads: CASSSGQGNSPLHF. CDR3 in DNA: TGTGCCAGCAGCTCAGGACAGGGTAATTCACCCCTCCACTTT.